This TCR beta chain was observed in a study of CD8 T cells in Susac syndrome. General observations from the study: Susac-specific public clones were found in both the total CD8+ and the CD8+ TEMRA repertoires, with fewer than 20 in the former and 4 to 6 in the latter. It was acknowledged by the study that relatively few individuals were included in its TCR sequencing and HLA analysis.

On this clonotype itself: Antigen: not known.

Trimming took 0 bases from V and 3 from J, leaving 9 bases between them. The CDR3 is 15 amino acids. Per germline, CDR1 LGHNA and CDR2 YNFKEQ. Reverse transcription of about 0.5 to 1 ug RNA used random hexamers. In TCRdb, the immunoSEQ multiplex PCR reads were re-called with MiXCR into one record per CDR3 protein. The data hold 100,000 to 150,000 distinct CDR3 sequences, with around 94% observed a single time. The clonotype comes from a human donor with Susac syndrome. The rearrangement joins TRBV4-2 to TRBJ2-1; D is uncertain. Specimen: CD8+ T cells from PBMCs. In nucleotides, the CDR3 is TGTGCCAGCAGCCAAGATCTGCAGAGCTACAATGAGCAGTTCTTC. Protein product: CASSQDLQSYNEQFF.